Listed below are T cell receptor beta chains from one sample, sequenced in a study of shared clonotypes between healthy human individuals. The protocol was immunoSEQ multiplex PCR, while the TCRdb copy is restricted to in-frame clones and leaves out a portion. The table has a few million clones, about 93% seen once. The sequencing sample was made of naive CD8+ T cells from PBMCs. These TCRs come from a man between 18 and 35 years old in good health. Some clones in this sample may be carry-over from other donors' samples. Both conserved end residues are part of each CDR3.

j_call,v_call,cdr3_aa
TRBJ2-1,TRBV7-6,CASSSSGGHPGEFF
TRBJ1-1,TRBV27,CASRGGDGTEAFF
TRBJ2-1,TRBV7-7,CASSLALGGPWNEQFF
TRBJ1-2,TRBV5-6,CASSSGGARGYTF
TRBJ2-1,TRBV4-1,CASRPIGASSYNEQFF
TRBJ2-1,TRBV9,CASSVGGGLAGNEQFF
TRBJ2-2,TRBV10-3,CAIPGKPDTGELFF
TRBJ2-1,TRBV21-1,CASTDSGTKCKFF
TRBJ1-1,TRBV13,CASSFFGSNTEAFF
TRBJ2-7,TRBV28,CASSYQGAYEQYF
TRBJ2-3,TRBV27,CASCWSGSGSDTQYF
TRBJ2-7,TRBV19,CASRPAGGYEQYF
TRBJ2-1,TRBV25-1,CASSVGRYNEQFF
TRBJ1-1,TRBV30,CAWSVLWGTEAFF
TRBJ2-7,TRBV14,CASSQVGRGTKTYEQYF
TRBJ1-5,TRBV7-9,CASSPPGQYNQPQHF
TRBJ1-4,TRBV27,CASSLYGRINEKLFF
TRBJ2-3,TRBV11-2,CASSPVLAVTDTQYF
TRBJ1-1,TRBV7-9,CASSLVVAEAFF
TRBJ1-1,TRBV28,CASTQRWGGRVNTEAFF
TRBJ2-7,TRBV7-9,CASALGGTGAYEQYF
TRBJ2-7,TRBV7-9,CASSLVGTVYEQYF
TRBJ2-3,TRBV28,CASSPMRGITDTQYF
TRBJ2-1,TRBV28,CASTRPGTTYNEQFF
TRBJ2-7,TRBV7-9,CASRSRETPTWYEQYF
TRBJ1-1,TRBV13,CASSLGVPMNTEAFF
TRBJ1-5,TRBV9,CASSVGGGIGQPQHF
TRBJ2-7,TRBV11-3,CATVAYPHYEQYF
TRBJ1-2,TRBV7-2,CASTPDRGLNYGYTF
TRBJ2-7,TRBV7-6,CASSLAASSGVTEQYF
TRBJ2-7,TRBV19,CASSIQLAGTAGFYEQYF
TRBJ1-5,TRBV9,CASSPTGHLNQPQHF
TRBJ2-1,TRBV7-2,CASTVDNEQFF
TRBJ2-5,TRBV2,CASSAPGTTQETQYF
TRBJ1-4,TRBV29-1,CSVSGTGGEFVTNEKLFF
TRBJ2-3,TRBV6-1,CASSGKRTLVIDTQYF
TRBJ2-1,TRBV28,CASSLLRENEQFF
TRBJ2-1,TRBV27,CASSSPSGPLNEQFF
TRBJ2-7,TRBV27,CASRQGISYEQYF
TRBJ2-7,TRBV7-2,CASLPPGQASYEQYF
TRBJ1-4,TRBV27,CASSPILGTGRVGLFF
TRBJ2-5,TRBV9,CASSVGGAVYGETQYF
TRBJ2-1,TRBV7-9,CASSLFYEQFF
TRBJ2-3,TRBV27,CASSSGEWNTQYF
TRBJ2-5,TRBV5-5,CASSSEGTGVVVETQYF
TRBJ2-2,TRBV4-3,CASSPGLRTGELFF
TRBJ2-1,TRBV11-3,CASSYRGDEQFF
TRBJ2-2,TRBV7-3,CASSLSREFGATGELFF
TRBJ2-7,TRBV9,CASSVERDSEQYF
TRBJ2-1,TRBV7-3,CASSPLRAGSHNEQFF
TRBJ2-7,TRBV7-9,CASSSRLAGAYEQYF
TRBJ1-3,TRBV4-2,CASSQASRQDTIYF
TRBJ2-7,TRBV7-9,CASSLVPETYEQYF
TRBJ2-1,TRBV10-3,CAITEGRVVGSSYNEQFF
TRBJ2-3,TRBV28,CASSFPRDSNTDTQYF
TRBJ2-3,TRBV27,CASSSTGAYTDTQYF
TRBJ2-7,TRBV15,CATSREGRGTYEQYF